This TCR beta chain is from a study of OX40 agonist ivuxolimab in advanced cancers. Study-wide background: Participants could have had prior anti-PD-1, anti-PD-L1 or anti-CTLA-4 therapy, and around 40% had some.

Study conclusions and caveats: Circulating CD4+ and CD8+ T cells showed clonal expansion by week 6 at 0.1 to 3.0 mg/kg.

The CDR3 is 15 residues long. Germline CDR1 MGHDK, CDR2 SYGVNS. V shed 6 bases, J shed 3 bases, and the junction held 7 bases outside the gene matches. In regard to this clone: What it recognizes is unknown.

The table came from immunoSEQ multiplex PCR; TCRdb's copy has only in-frame clones and leaves some out. The table records tens of thousands of clones, 80% to 90% of them present only once. Sequenced material: CD4+ or CD8+ T cells sorted from blood, taken in a trial of the OX40 agonist ivuxolimab. The chain uses TRBV25-1 and TRBJ2-1; 8 bases align to TRBD1. This receptor was obtained from an adult with an advanced solid tumor such as melanoma, head and neck, liver or kidney cancer. The CDR3 coding sequence is TGTGCCAGCAGCCTGTCCGGACAGGGCTACAATGAGCAGTTCTTC. The encoded protein is CASSLSGQGYNEQFF. The complete variable domain, with remaining parts taken from reference TRBV25-1 and TRBJ2-1, reads EADIYQTPRYLVIGTGKKITLECSQTMGHDKMYWYQQDPGMELHLIHYSYGVNSTEKGDLSSESTVSRIRTEHFPLTLESARPSHTSQYLCASSLSGQGYNEQFFGPGTRLTVL.